This record concerns one T cell receptor (beta chain) sequence. Its antigen is not yet known. No base-level quality is on record; no much larger clone is a single base apart. The data are from a study of T cell responses to AZD1222 COVID-19 vaccine (dated by TCRdb to 2020 to 2023). With respect to the entire study: TCR sequencing covered 230 to 250 trial participants: 207 given two doses of AZD1222 and about 26 given two doses of MenACWY control vaccine. Trial participants were enrolled by age into subgroups of 18-55, 56-69 and 70-plus years, and roughly 150, 30 and 60 TCR-sequenced participants, respectively, were included in these subgroups.

From a lookup of the germline V gene, CDR1 and CDR2 are MGHDK and SYGVNS. The CDR3 runs 14 residues from the cysteine to the phenylalanine. The entry retains the CDR3 DNA only, 42 bases that are in frame from base 1. The germline ends are 10 bases apart after V is trimmed by 1 base and J by 3 bases. Broad study findings and their caveats: Only 5 to 7 AZD1222 recipients were SARS-CoV-2 seropositive at baseline, limiting conclusions about previously exposed vaccinees. The 56-69-year group was small, and its depth increase did not reach significance, likely because of low power. The vaccine-associated CD4 TCRs covered the entire spike protein, and the dominant responses fell in regions 160-218 and 743-854. After two AZD1222 doses, both the breadth and the depth of spike-specific TCRs were significantly higher than at day 0 and than in MenACWY recipients. Participants were mostly white British, with more females than males. The authors suggested clonal diversity may have been underestimated. Epitopes outside the regions mutated in the B.1.351 and B.1.1.7 variants were reportedly recognized by nearly half of the unique spike-specific TCRs. Because no samples from the day 14 peak response were available, repertoires could be characterized only after the peak T cell response.

The sample's time point label, decoded: about 28 days (+/-7) after the second vaccine dose. Because spike-specific TCR depth and breadth did not differ between the two schedules, AZD1222 recipients who got a second dose at roughly 4 weeks were pooled with those who got a second dose at roughly 12 weeks. Samples from vaccinated people were obtained from the UK trials COV001 and COV002, which included a single-blind randomized controlled phase 2/3 trial of AZD1222 (ChAdOx1 nCoV-19) in healthy adults. For TCRbeta chain sequencing, PBMC samples were collected from trial participants at day 0 and at day 28 after the second dose. The CDR3 regions of human TCRbeta chains were analyzed by immunosequencing. For the original study's pipeline: Repertoire TCRs were matched against a reference library of SARS-CoV-2-specific TCRs generated with the MIRA antigen-specificity platform. Breadth was defined as the fraction of unique TCRs that were SARS-CoV-2-associated. Depth was defined as the fraction of total T cells that were SARS-CoV-2-associated. Using the MIRA data, every spike-specific TCR was mapped to the spike region that the TCR reacted to and assigned to either a CD4 or a CD8 class. Log10-transformed breadth and depth values were compared by one-way ANOVA with Sidak's multiple comparisons tests. TCRdb's version of the immuneACCESS table is confined to in-frame rearrangements and falls short of the full clone set. An unresolved V gene accounts for under half of the shortfall where checked; the remainder is of unknown origin. D and trimming come from the DNA, and the V and J calls and clone size come from that table. Counted in this sample were approximately 84,000 clones; around 91% of them appeared once. The ten biggest clones cover roughly 2.7% of the sample.

This receptor was identified in an adult who received the AZD1222 COVID-19 vaccine. This specimen was peripheral blood, taken 28 days after the second AZD1222 dose. The sequence links TRBV25-1 to TRBJ2-7; the D gene lacks a confident call. The CDR3 protein: CASSESGFRYEQYF. The DNA sequence is as follows: TGTGCCAGCAGTGAATCTGGGTTCCGCTACGAGCAGTACTTC.